This T cell receptor beta chain derives from a study of cytomegalovirus exposure and HLA in healthy donors. Details on this clone: The antigen is unknown. The sample contains more than one DNA sequence encoding this CDR3.

V gave up 4 bases and J gave up 7 bases; unmatched junction bases: 11. The CDR3 consists of 17 residues. CDR1 is MGHRA, CDR2 YSYEKL, per germline. The PCR made use of 60 Vbeta and 13 Jbeta primers. The assay was immunoSEQ multiplex PCR, and TCRdb's table has in-frame clones only and misses some. This table holds about 130,000 clones, about 80% found once. Broader study findings: Presence/absence analyses took donor sequencing depth as roughly uniform.

The TCR sequence derives from a woman between 35 and 50 years old in good health and CMV-seronegative. The V and J genes are TRBV4-1 and TRBJ2-3, with TRBD2 identical over 13 bases. The source material was PBMCs. The CDR3 region is CASSLRGTSGEQNTQYF. The CDR3 nucleotides read TGCGCCAGCAGCCTCAGAGGGACTAGCGGGGAGCAAAATACGCAGTATTTT.